Below are 28 T cell receptor beta chains sequenced from a single sample in a study of cytomegalovirus exposure and HLA in healthy donors. Profiling relied on immunoSEQ multiplex PCR, and the TCRdb table lists in-frame clones only, not all of them. The sample has 150,000 or so clones, roughly 84% seen once; the top ten hold around 9.6%. Sequenced sample: PBMCs. The receptor source for this set is a man between 25 and 39 years old in good health and CMV-seropositive.

The rearrangement joins TRBV4-3 to TRBJ2-1; no firm D call. Trimming removed 0 bases from V and 3 bases from J, with 3 bases in between. The CDR3 is 13 residues long. CDR1 and CDR2 from the germline V gene are LGHNA and YSLEER. CDR3 amino acids: CASSQDYYNEQFF. DNA for the CDR3: TGCGCCAGCAGCCAAGATTACTACAATGAGCAGTTCTTC.

V and J are TRBV7-2 and TRBJ1-3; no firm D call. The CDR3 runs to 14 residues. V dropped 8 bases and J dropped 0 bases, with 11 bases sitting between them. CDR1 is SGHTA, CDR2 FQGNSA, per germline. This CDR3 is CASRSPSSGNTIYF. Here the CDR3 DNA reads TGTGCCAGCCGATCGCCGAGCTCTGGAAACACCATATATTTT.

The CDR3 loop reads CASRPSGRTDTQYF. The DNA of the CDR3 is TGTGCCAGCAGGCCATCCGGGAGAACAGATACGCAGTATTTT. The chain has TRBV5-4 and TRBJ2-3; possibly TRBD2 for D (6 bases). Trimming took 5 bases from V and 3 from J, leaving 13 bases between them. CDR3 size: 14 residues. Germline CDR1 is SGHNT and CDR2 is YYREEE (reference sequence).

This clone has a single count. The rearrangement uses TRBV30 and TRBJ1-5, with a tentative D call TRBD1 (5 bases). Germline CDR1 is GTSNPN and CDR2 is SVGIG (reference sequence). Deletions cut 0 bases from V and 6 bases from J, with 18 bases between. This CDR3 comprises 16 residues. CDR3 in DNA: TGTGCCTGGAGTGTACCCCAGGGAGAGGGAGGTCAGCCCCAGCATTTT. This sequence encodes CAWSVPQGEGGQPQHF.

The V and J genes are TRBV7-6 and TRBJ2-3; D remains ambiguous. V dropped 2 bases and J dropped 5 bases, with 8 bases sitting between them. Germline loops: CDR1 SGHVS, CDR2 FNYEAQ. The CDR3 is 13 amino acids. The DNA for the CDR3 is TGTGCCAGCAGCTTAACCAGTGGAGATACGCAGTATTTT. This gives the protein CASSLTSGDTQYF.

The J gene is TRBJ1-4, the V gene TRBV15; D gene ambiguous. The CDR3 runs 14 residues. Trimming shortened V by 4 bases and J by 8 bases, and 14 bases separated the two germline ends. Germline V gene data show CDR1 as LNHNV and CDR2 as YYDKDF (reference sequence). The chain's CDR3 is CATSIREGGEKLFF. CDR3 DNA sequence: TGTGCCACCAGCATACGGGAGGGAGGGGAAAAACTGTTTTTT.

The chain carries TRBV7-3 and TRBJ2-1, with 11 bases that match TRBD1. The CDR3 runs 15 residues. The germline CDR1 and CDR2 sequences are SGHTA and FQGTGA. With V trimmed by 3 bases and J by 7 bases, 5 bases remained unmatched. The CDR3 loop is CASSFAGQGVNEQFF. For the CDR3, the DNA is TGTGCCAGCAGCTTCGCGGGACAGGGGGTTAATGAGCAGTTCTTC.

The chain combines TRBV6-6 with TRBJ2-1, with D perhaps matching TRBD1 (6 bases). Deletions cut 6 bases from V and 9 bases from J, with 18 bases between. Germline CDR1 and CDR2: MNHNY and SVGAGI (reference sequence). The CDR3 totals 14 residues. CDR3 sequence reads: CASRENRVNGEQFF. DNA of the CDR3: TGTGCCAGCAGGGAGAACAGGGTGAATGGTGAGCAGTTCTTC.

This clone was found once. Other DNA sequences in the sample encode the same CDR3. The gene calls are TRBV27 and TRBJ1-2; no clear D. CDR3 length equals 13 residues. The V end was cut by 2 bases, the J end by 2 bases, with 6 bases between. CDR1 MNHEY and CDR2 SMNVEV come from the germline V gene (reference sequence). The CDR3 nucleotides read TGTGCCAGCAGTTTACAGCGAAACTATGGCTACACCTTC. Translating gives CASSLQRNYGYTF.

The chain combines TRBV2 with TRBJ1-2; tentatively, D is TRBD1 (5 bases). V shed 8 bases and J shed 5 bases, with 15 bases lying between them. Germline CDR1 SNHLY, CDR2 FYNNEI. This CDR3 spans 13 amino acids. For the CDR3, the DNA is TGTGCCAGCCTCGAGGAGGGACCTTATGGCTACACCTTC. Its translation is CASLEEGPYGYTF. Full variable domain (rest looked up from reference TRBV2 and TRBJ1-2): EPEVTQTPSHQVTQMGQEVILRCVPISNHLYFYWYRQILGQKVEFLVSFYNNEISEKSEIFDDQFSVERPDGSNFTLKIRSTKLEDSAMYFCASLEEGPYGYTFGSGTRLTVV.

V usage is TRBV30 and J usage is TRBJ2-7; 11 nucleotides align to TRBD1. The CDR3 consists of 14 residues. Trimming cost V 0 bases and J 4 bases; bases outside gene matches: 2. Germline CDR1 reads GTSNPN; CDR2 reads SVGIG (reference sequence). The CDR3 region has the DNA TGTGCCTGGAGTGTAGGGACAGGGGGGTACGAGCAGTACTTC. Encoded protein: CAWSVGTGGYEQYF.

The rearrangement joins TRBV28 to TRBJ2-5, with 7 bases matching TRBD1. CDR3 length equals 15 residues. Germline-derived CDR1 and CDR2 are MDHEN and SYDVKM. V gave up 5 bases and J gave up 1 base; unmatched junction bases: 7. The CDR3: CASSRPAGGQETQYF. CDR3 DNA sequence: TGTGCCAGCAGTCGTCCGGCAGGGGGCCAAGAGACCCAGTACTTC.

The V and J genes are TRBV15 and TRBJ2-2; possible D gene TRBD1, 5 bases. The CDR3 has 16 residues. Between the trimmed V and J ends, which lost 5 bases and 3 bases, there was a span of 16 bases. Germline assignment: CDR1 LNHNV and CDR2 YYDKDF (reference sequence). The CDR3 spells CATSDPTGGYTGELFF. The DNA for the CDR3 is TGTGCCACCAGCGATCCAACAGGCGGATACACCGGGGAGCTGTTTTTT. Full variable domain (outside the CDR3, taken from reference TRBV15 and TRBJ2-2): DAMVIQNPRYQVTQFGKPVTLSCSQTLNHNVMYWYQQKSSQAPKLLFHYYDKDFNNEADTPDNFQSRRPNTSFCFLDIRSPGLGDTAMYLCATSDPTGGYTGELFFGEGSRLTVL.

The V gene is TRBV6-6, the J gene TRBJ1-5, with no clear D. CDR3 length: 14 amino acids. V lost 2 bases and J 3 bases, leaving 8 bases between the germline ends. CDR1 MNHNY and CDR2 SVGAGI come from the germline V gene (reference sequence). CDR3 sequence reads: CASSYPGDNQPQHF. The CDR3 coding sequence is TGTGCCAGCAGTTACCCCGGGGACAATCAGCCCCAGCATTTT.

This clone is a singleton in its sample. This chain connects TRBV27 to TRBJ1-2; 7 nucleotides line up with TRBD1. The CDR3 runs to 15 residues. Losses at the gene ends were 5 bases for V and 7 bases for J; bases not matched to a gene: 13. Germline lookup yields CDR1 MNHEY and CDR2 SMNVEV (reference sequence). The CDR3 coding sequence is TGTGCCAGCAGTCCCACCGGAGGGGGCGGTCGTGGCTACACCTTC. Protein product: CASSPTGGGGRGYTF.

The chain joins TRBV5-4 to TRBJ1-5, with a tentative D call TRBD1 (5 bases). CDR3 size: 14 residues. Per the germline V gene, CDR1 is SGHNT and CDR2 is YYREEE (reference sequence). V was clipped by 2 bases and J by 3 bases, with 9 bases between them. The CDR3 sequence: CASSFQGSNQPQHF. The DNA for the CDR3 is TGTGCCAGCAGCTTTCAGGGATCCAATCAGCCCCAGCATTTT.

The rearrangement links TRBV7-3 to TRBJ2-2; 8 nucleotides agree with TRBD1. CDR3 length: 15 amino acids. V trimming: 3 bases; J trimming: 4 bases; junction bases outside the gene matches: 4. Germline CDR1 SGHTA, CDR2 FQGTGA. The CDR3 here is CASSLQGASTGELFF. The CDR3 bases are TGTGCCAGCAGCTTGCAGGGGGCGAGCACCGGGGAGCTGTTTTTT.

Only one count was recorded for this clone. An end of the junction differs from the germline gene, which may be a read error. The chain has TRBV7-7 and TRBJ2-1; 9 nucleotides agree with TRBD1. This CDR3 is built from 15 residues. Germline lookup yields CDR1 SSHAT and CDR2 FNYEAQ (reference sequence). DNA for the CDR3: TGTGCTAGCAGCCCCGGACAGGGGCTGTACAATGAGCAGTTCTTC. It translates to CASSPGQGLYNEQFF.

This chain connects TRBV19 to TRBJ1-1, with no clear D. Germline V gene lookup returns CDR1 LNHDA and CDR2 SQIVND (reference sequence). CDR3 length equals 11 residues. V was shortened by 9 bases and J by 10 bases, with 15 bases between the two germline ends. This CDR3 reads CASRGAVGAFF. In DNA, the CDR3 is TGTGCCAGCCGGGGAGCGGTCGGAGCTTTCTTT.

The rearrangement uses TRBV7-3 and TRBJ2-2, with 7 bases matching TRBD1. The CDR3 is 15 residues long. V was clipped by 5 bases and J by 1 base; unmatched bases: 4. CDR1 and CDR2 from the germline V gene are SGHTA and FQGTGA. The CDR3 DNA sequence: TGTGCCAGCAGCCCCCGGACAGGGAACACCGGGGAGCTGTTTTTT. It yields the protein CASSPRTGNTGELFF.

This clone was observed once. The CDR3 DNA sequence: TGTGCCAGCAGCTTAGGGACAGGGTTCTCCTACGAGCAGTACTTC. Protein: CASSLGTGFSYEQYF. This chain connects TRBV7-9 to TRBJ2-7, with 8 nucleotides matching TRBD1. The germline V gene encodes CDR1 SEHNR and CDR2 FQNEAQ (reference sequence). V was clipped by 1 base and J by 0 bases; unmatched bases: 2. The CDR3 has 15 residues.

This clone was recorded once. J is TRBJ1-1 and V is TRBV7-3; unclear D gene. CDR1 SGHTA and CDR2 FQGTGA come from the germline V gene. Trimming took off 5 bases at V and 4 bases at J, with 11 bases between the two ends. The length of the CDR3 is 13 residues. In nucleotides, the CDR3 is TGTGCCAGCAGCGCCACGCCAGGCACTGAAGCTTTCTTT. It encodes CASSATPGTEAFF. Complete variable domain (other parts from reference TRBV7-3 and TRBJ1-1): GAGVSQTPSNKVTEKGKYVELRCDPISGHTALYWYRQSLGQGPEFLIYFQGTGAADDSGLPNDRFFAVRPEGSVSTLKIQRTERGDSAVYLCASSATPGTEAFFGQGTRLTVV.

V usage is TRBV10-3 and J usage is TRBJ2-7; 7 positions match TRBD2. CDR3 length: 14 amino acids. V dropped 11 bases and J dropped 4; count of bases not matched to a gene: 14. The V gene's germline CDR1 is ENHRY and CDR2 SYGVKD. Here the CDR3 DNA reads TGTGCCTCCCAGGGAGGGGTGGGTAGGTACGAGCAGTACTTC. It encodes CASQGGVGRYEQYF.

This clone is a singleton in its sample. The chain combines TRBV29-1 with TRBJ1-2, with 11 bases aligning to TRBD1. The CDR3 is 13 residues long. From germline, CDR1 is SQVTM and CDR2 ANQGSEA. V lost 8 bases, J lost 1 base, and 3 bases stayed unmatched. Written as DNA, the CDR3 is TGCAGCACAGGGACAGGGGGTAACTATGGCTACACCTTC. Translation: CSTGTGGNYGYTF.

The chain recombines TRBV6-1 with TRBJ1-2; 9 positions agree with TRBD1. CDR1 is MNHNS, CDR2 SASEGT, per germline. The CDR3 runs to 13 residues. V gave up 1 base and J gave up 7 bases; unmatched junction bases: 1. CDR3 residues: CASSEGTGVGYTF. The CDR3 nucleotides read TGTGCCAGCAGTGAAGGGACAGGGGTTGGCTACACCTTC.

The chain links TRBV29-1 to TRBJ1-1; D gene uncertain. The germline gives CDR1 SQVTM, CDR2 ANQGSEA. Trimming removed 7 bases at V and 3 bases at J, with 15 bases between. CDR3 size: 13 residues. In DNA, the CDR3 is TGCAGCGCGGACTCCTCACGGGACACTGAAGCTTTCTTT. Translated: CSADSSRDTEAFF. Combining the CDR3 with reference TRBV29-1 and TRBJ1-1 gives the whole variable domain SAVISQKPSRDICQRGTSLTIQCQVDSQVTMMFWYRQQPGQSLTLIATANQGSEATYESGFVIDKFPISRPNLTFSTLTVSNMSPEDSSIYLCSADSSRDTEAFFGQGTRLTVV.

In its sample, this clone is medium-sized. V and J are TRBV4-3 and TRBJ2-2; D gene uncertain. The CDR3 is 14 amino acids. V was clipped by 0 bases and J by 1 base, with 3 bases between them. CDR1 is LGHNA and CDR2 is YSLEER in the germline V gene. As DNA, the CDR3 is TGCGCCAGCAGCCAAGACAAGAACACCGGGGAGCTGTTTTTT. Residues: CASSQDKNTGELFF.

The CDR3 protein is CASSPRDRGQETQYF. CDR3 in DNA: TGTGCCAGCAGCCCCCGGGACAGGGGCCAAGAGACCCAGTACTTC. The gene calls are TRBV7-3 and TRBJ2-5; 10 nucleotides line up with TRBD1. The CDR3 spans 15 residues. Trimming cost V 5 bases and J 1 base; bases outside gene matches: 4. Germline CDR1 reads SGHTA; CDR2 reads FQGTGA. The full variable domain, completed using reference TRBV7-3 and TRBJ2-5, is GAGVSQTPSNKVTEKGKYVELRCDPISGHTALYWYRQSLGQGPEFLIYFQGTGAADDSGLPNDRFFAVRPEGSVSTLKIQRTERGDSAVYLCASSPRDRGQETQYFGPGTRLLVL.